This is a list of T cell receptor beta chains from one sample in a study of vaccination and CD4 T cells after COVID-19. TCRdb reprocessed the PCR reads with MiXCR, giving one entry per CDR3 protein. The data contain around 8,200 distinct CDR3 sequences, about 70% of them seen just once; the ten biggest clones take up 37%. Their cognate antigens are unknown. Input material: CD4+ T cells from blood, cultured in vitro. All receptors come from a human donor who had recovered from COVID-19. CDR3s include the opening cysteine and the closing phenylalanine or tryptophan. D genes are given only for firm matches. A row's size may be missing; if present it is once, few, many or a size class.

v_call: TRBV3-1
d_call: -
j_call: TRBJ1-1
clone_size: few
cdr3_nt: TGTGCCAGCACAGAACTTATGAACACTGAAGCTTTCTTT
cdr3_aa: CASTELMNTEAFF

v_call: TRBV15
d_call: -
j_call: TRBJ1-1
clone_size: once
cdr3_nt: TGTGCCACCAGGGACACATACTACACTGAAGCTTTCTTT
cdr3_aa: CATRDTYYTEAFF

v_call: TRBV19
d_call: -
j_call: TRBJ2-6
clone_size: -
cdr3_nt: TGTGCCAGTAGTCCAGGGCCCGGGGCCAACGTCCTGACTTTC
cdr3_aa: CASSPGPGANVLTF

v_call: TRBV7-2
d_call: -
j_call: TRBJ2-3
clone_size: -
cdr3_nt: TGTGCCAGCAGCTTCAAAAGAGGCGGGGGCCCCCTCACAGATACGCAGTATTTT
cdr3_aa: CASSFKRGGGPLTDTQYF

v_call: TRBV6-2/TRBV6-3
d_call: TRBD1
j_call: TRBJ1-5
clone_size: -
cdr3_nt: TGTGCCAGCAGTAAGACAGGGGTGGGAAGCAATCAGCCCCAGCATTTT
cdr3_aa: CASSKTGVGSNQPQHF

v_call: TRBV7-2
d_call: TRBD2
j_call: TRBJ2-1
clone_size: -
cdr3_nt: TGTGCCAGCAGCTTAGATGGTAGCGGGGGGGAAATCAATGAGCAGTTCTTC
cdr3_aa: CASSLDGSGGEINEQFF

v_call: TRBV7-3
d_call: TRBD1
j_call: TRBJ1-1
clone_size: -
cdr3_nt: TGTGCCAGCAGCTTACGCGGACAGGGGGAGGCTGAAGCTTTCTTT
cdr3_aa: CASSLRGQGEAEAFF

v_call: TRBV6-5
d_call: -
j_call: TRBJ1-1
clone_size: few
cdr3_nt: TGTGCCAGCAGTTACAGGGGTACGAACACTGAAGCTTTCTTT
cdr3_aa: CASSYRGTNTEAFF

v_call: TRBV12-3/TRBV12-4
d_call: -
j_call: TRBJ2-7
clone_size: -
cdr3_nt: TGTGCCAGCAGGGGAAGGGACGAGCAGTACTTC
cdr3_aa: CASRGRDEQYF

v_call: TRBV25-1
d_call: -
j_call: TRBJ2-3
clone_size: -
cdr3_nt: TGTGCCAGCAGCTTGTCAGGGGGGCCTAGTAGCACAGATACGCAGTATTTT
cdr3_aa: CASSLSGGPSSTDTQYF

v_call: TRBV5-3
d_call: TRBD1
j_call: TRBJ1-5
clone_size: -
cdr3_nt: TGTGCCAGAAGCTTGGCCCTCACAAAAATGGACAGGATGCGACAGCCCCAGCATTTT
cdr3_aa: CARSLALTKMDRMRQPQHF

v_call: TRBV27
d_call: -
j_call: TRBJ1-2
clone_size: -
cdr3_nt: TGTGCCAGCAGTTCATCGACAGTTACTGGCTACACCTTC
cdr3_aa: CASSSSTVTGYTF

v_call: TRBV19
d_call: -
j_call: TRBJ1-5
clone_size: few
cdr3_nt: TGTGCCAGTAGTCAGAATAGCAATCAGCCCCAGCATTTT
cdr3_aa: CASSQNSNQPQHF

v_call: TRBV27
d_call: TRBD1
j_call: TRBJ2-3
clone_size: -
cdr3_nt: TGTGCCAGCAGGGGACAGGGAGGATTCCAGTATTTT
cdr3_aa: CASRGQGGFQYF

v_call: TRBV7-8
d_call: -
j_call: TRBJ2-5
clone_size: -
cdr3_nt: TGTGCCAGCAGCTCCCGGATAGCGGAGACCCAGTACTTC
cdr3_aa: CASSSRIAETQYF

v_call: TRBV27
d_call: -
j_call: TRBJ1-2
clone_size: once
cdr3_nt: TGTGCCAGCAGGTCCAGGGTGGGTGGCTACACCTTC
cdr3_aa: CASRSRVGGYTF

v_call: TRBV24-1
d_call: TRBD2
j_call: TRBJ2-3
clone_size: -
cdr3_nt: TGTGCCACCAGTGATTGCGTGGGACTAGCTAGCACAGATACGCAGTATTTT
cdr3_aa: CATSDCVGLASTDTQYF

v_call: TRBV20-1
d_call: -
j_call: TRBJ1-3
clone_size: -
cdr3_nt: TGCAGTGCGACAGGCACTGGAAACACCATATATTTT
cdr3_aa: CSATGTGNTIYF

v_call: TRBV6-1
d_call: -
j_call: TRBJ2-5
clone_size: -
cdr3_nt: TGTGCCAGCAGTCCCATAGGGGGGGGAAAAGAGACCCAGTACTTC
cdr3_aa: CASSPIGGGKETQYF

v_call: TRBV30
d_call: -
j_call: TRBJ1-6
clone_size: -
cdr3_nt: TGTGCCTGGAGTGCCCTCGTCCAACAGGGTCCCCTCCACTTT
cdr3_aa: CAWSALVQQGPLHF

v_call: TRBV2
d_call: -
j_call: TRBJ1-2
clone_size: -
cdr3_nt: TGTGCCAGCAGTGTTCGTCCCTTGGAAGGCTACACCTTC
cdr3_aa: CASSVRPLEGYTF

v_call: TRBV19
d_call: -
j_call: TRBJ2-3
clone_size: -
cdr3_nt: TGTGCCAGTAGTGTCCGATTAACCACAGATACGCAGTATTTT
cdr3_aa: CASSVRLTTDTQYF

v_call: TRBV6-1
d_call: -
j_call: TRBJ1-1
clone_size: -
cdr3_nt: TGTGCCACCCTTGGACAGCTAAACACTGAAGCTTTCTTT
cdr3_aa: CATLGQLNTEAFF

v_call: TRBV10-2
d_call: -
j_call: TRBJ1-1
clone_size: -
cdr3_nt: TGCGCCAGCAGTGAGTCGATGCAGGTGCCAGTGGCTTTCTTT
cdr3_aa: CASSESMQVPVAFF

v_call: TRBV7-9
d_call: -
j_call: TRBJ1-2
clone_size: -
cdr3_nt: TGTGCCAGCAGCCCTGGACAGCGCTACACCTTC
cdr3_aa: CASSPGQRYTF

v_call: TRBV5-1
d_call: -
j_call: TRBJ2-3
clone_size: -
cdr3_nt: TGCGCCAGCAGCTTGGACGGGTTGGGAGCAGATACGCAGTATTTT
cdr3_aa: CASSLDGLGADTQYF

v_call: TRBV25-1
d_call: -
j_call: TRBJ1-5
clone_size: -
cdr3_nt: TGTGCCAGCAGTGAATCTGGTATCACGGGGCAGCCCCAGCATTTT
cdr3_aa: CASSESGITGQPQHF

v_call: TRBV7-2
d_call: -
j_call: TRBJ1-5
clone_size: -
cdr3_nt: TGTGCCAGCAGGGCGGCCTCCTCCATCAATCAGCCCCAGCATTTT
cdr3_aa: CASRAASSINQPQHF

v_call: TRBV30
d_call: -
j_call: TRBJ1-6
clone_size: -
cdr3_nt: TGTGCCTGGAGTCCTCTTCTGACTGGGGTGGGGTCACCCCTCCACTTT
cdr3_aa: CAWSPLLTGVGSPLHF

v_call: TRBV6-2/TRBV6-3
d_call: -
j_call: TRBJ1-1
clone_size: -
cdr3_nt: TGTGCCAGCAGTTACTCGAAAGGAGCGGGGAGTACTGAAGCTTTCTTT
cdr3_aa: CASSYSKGAGSTEAFF

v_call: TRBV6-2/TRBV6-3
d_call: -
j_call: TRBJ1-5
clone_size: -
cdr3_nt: TGTGCCAGCAGCCCAGGGGACCTAAGCAATCAGCCCCAGCATTTT
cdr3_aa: CASSPGDLSNQPQHF